The T cell receptor beta chain under discussion was sequenced for a study of control samples from healthy donors and cancer patients. Produced via immunoSEQ multiplex PCR; TCRdb's table is partial and in-frame only. The sample records about 98,000 clones, approximately 78% being singletons. Per the germline V gene, CDR1 is LNHDA and CDR2 is SQIVND (reference sequence). The CDR3 contains 11 residues. V shed 6 bases and J shed 8 bases, with 7 bases lying between them. Specimen: blood. V gene TRBV19 combines with J gene TRBJ2-2, with D possibly matching TRBD2 (5 bases). This receptor was identified in a man in his 60s in good health. CDR3 DNA: TGTGCCAGTAGCCCGGGGGGGGAGCTGTTTTTT. This codes for CASSPGGELFF.